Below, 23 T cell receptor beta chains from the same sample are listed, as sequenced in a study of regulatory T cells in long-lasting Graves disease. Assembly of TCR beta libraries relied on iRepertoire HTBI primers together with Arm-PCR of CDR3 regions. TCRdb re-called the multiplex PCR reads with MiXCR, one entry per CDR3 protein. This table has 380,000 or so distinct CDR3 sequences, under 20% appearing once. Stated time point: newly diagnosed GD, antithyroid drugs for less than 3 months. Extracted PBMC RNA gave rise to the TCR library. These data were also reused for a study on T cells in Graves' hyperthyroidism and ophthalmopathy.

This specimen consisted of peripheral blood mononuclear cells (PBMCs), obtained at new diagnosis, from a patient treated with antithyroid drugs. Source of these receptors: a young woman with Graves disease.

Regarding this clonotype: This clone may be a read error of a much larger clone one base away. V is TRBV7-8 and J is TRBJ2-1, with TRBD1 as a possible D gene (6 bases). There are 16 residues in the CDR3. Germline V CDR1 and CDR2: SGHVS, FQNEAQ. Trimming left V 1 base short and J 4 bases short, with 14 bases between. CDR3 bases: TGTGCCAGCAGCTTAGGTCGGCAGGGGCCATACAATGAGCAGTTCTTC. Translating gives CASSLGRQGPYNEQFF.

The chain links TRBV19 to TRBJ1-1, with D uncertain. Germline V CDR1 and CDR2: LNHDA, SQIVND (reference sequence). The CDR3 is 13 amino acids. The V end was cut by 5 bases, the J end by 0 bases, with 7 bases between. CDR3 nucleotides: TGTGCCAGTAGTGCCTCGTTGAACACTGAAGCTTTCTTT. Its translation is CASSASLNTEAFF.

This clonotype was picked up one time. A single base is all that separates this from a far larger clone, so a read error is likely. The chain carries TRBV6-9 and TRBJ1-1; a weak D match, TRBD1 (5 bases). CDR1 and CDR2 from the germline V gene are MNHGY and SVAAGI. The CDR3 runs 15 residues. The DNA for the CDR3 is TGTGTCAGCAGTGAAGAGGGGACCATGGGACCTGAAGCTTTCTTT. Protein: CVSSEEGTMGPEAFF.

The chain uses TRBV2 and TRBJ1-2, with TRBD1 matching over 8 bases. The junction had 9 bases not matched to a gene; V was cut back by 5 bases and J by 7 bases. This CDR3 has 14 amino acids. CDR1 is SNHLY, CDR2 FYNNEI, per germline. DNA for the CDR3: TGTGCCAGCAGTTTGTCCGGGACAGGCACTGGCTACACCTTC. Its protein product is CASSLSGTGTGYTF.

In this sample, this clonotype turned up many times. The chain's CDR3 is CASSPTGLEETQYF. The CDR3, as DNA: TGTGCCAGCAGCCCAACAGGGTTGGAAGAGACCCAGTACTTC. The chain employs TRBV12-3 or TRBV12-4 and TRBJ2-5, with a possible D match to TRBD1 (6 bases). V lost 6 bases and J 3 bases, leaving 14 bases between the germline ends. The CDR3 spans 14 residues.

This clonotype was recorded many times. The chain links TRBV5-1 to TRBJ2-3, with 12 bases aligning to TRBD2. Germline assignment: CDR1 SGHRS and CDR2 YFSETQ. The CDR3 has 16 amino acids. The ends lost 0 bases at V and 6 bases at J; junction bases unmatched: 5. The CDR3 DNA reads TGCGCCAGCAGCTTGGAACTAGCGGGGGGTCTTGATACGCAGTATTTT. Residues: CASSLELAGGLDTQYF. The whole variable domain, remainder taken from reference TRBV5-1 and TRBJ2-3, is KAGVTQTPRYLIKTRGQQVTLSCSPISGHRSVSWYQQTPGQGLQFLFEYFSETQRNKGNFPGRFSGRQFSNSRSEMNVSTLELGDSALYLCASSLELAGGLDTQYFGPGTRLTVL.

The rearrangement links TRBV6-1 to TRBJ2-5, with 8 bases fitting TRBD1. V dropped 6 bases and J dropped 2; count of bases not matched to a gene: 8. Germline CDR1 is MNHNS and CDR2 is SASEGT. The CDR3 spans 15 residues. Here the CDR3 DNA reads TGTGCCAGCAGCGAGACCGGGACAGGACAAGAGACCCAGTACTTC. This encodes CASSETGTGQETQYF.

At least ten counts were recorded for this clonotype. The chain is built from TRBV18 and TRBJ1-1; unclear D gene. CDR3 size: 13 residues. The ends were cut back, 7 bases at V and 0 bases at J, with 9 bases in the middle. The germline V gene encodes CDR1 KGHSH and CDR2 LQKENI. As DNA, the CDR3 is TGTGCCAGCTTGGATGAGATGAACACTGAAGCTTTCTTT. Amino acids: CASLDEMNTEAFF.

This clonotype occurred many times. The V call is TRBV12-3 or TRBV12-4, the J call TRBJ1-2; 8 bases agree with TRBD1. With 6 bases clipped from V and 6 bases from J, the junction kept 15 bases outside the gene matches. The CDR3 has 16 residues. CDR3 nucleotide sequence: TGTGCCAGCAGCCCCGCGGGCAGGGGGCAAACTAATGGCTACACCTTC. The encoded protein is CASSPAGRGQTNGYTF.

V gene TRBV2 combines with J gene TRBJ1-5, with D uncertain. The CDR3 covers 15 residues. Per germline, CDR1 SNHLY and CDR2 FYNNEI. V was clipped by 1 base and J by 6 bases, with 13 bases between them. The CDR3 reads CASSEGERVGQPQHF. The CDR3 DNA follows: TGTGCCAGCAGTGAAGGTGAGAGGGTTGGTCAGCCCCAGCATTTT.

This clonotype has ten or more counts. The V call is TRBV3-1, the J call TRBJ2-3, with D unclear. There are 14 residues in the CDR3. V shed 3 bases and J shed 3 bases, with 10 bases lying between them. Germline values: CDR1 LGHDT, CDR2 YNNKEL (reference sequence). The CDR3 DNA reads TGTGCCAGCAGCCACCTGAGCCCGACAGATACGCAGTATTTT. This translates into CASSHLSPTDTQYF.

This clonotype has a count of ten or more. The CDR3 DNA follows: TGCAGTGCTAGAGAAGCCCCCGTCAATGAGCAGTTCTTC. Amino acids: CSAREAPVNEQFF. The V gene is TRBV20-1, the J gene TRBJ2-1; D unresolved. V gave up 0 bases and J gave up 6 bases, with 9 bases separating them. The CDR3 has 13 amino acids. Germline loops: CDR1 DFQATT, CDR2 SNEGSKA (reference sequence).

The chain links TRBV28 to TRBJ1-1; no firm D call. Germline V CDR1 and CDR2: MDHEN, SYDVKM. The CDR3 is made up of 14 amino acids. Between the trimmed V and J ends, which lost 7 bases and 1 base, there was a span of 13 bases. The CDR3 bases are TGTGCCAGCACGCGGGGAGGGCCGAACACTGAAGCTTTCTTT. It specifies CASTRGGPNTEAFF.

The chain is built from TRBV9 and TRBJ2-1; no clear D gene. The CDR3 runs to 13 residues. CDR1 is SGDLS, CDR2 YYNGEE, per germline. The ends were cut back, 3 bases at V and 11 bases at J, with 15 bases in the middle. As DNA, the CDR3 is TGTGCCAGCAGCGCATCGAAAGGGTTCCAGCAGTTCTTC. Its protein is CASSASKGFQQFF.

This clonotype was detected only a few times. DNA of the CDR3: TGTGCCAGCAGCTCACCGGGACTAGCGGGACCCAACAACTACAATGAGCAGTTCTTC. Protein: CASSSPGLAGPNNYNEQFF. V is TRBV5-4 and J is TRBJ2-1; 13 positions match TRBD2. From germline, CDR1 is SGHNT and CDR2 YYREEE (reference sequence). The CDR3 contains 19 residues. Trimming cost V 3 bases and J 3 bases; bases outside gene matches: 12.

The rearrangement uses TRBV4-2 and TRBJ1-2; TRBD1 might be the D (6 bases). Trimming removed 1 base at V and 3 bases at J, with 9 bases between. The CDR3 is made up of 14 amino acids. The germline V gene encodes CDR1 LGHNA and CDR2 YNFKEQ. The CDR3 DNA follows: TGTGCCAGCAGCCAAGTTCCAGGGGACTATGGCTACACCTTC. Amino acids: CASSQVPGDYGYTF.

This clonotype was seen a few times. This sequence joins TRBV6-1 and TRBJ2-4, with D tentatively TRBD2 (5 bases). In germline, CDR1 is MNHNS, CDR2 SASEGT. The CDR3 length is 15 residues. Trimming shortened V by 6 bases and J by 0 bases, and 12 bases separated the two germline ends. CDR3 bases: TGTGCCAGCAGGGATTCGGGGATAGCCAAAAACATTCAGTACTTC. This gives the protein CASRDSGIAKNIQYF.

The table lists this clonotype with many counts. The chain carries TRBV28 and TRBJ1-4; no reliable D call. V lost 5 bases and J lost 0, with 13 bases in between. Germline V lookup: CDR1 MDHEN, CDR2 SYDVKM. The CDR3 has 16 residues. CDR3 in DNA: TGTGCCAGCAGTCGTCGCCCGGGAGCAACTAATGAAAAACTGTTTTTT. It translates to CASSRRPGATNEKLFF.

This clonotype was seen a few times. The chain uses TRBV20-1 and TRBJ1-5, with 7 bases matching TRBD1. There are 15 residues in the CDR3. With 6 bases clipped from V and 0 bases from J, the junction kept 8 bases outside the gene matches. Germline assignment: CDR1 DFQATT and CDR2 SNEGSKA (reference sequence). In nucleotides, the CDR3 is TGCAGTGCAACCGGAGGGACAGATAGCAATCAGCCCCAGCATTTT. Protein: CSATGGTDSNQPQHF.

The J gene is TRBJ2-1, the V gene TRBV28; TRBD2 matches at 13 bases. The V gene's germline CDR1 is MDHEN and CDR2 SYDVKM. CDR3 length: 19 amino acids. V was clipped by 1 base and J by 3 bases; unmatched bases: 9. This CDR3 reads CASSLSRGTSGAYYNEQFF. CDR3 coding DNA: TGTGCCAGCAGTTTATCTCGGGGGACTAGCGGGGCTTACTACAATGAGCAGTTCTTC.

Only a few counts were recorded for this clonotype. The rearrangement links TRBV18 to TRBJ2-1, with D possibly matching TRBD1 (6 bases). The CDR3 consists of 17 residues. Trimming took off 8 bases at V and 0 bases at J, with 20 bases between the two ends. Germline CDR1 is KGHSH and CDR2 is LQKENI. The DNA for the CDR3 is TGTGCCAGCCAGCCTTGGACAGCAAAAGTCTCCTACAATGAGCAGTTCTTC. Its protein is CASQPWTAKVSYNEQFF.

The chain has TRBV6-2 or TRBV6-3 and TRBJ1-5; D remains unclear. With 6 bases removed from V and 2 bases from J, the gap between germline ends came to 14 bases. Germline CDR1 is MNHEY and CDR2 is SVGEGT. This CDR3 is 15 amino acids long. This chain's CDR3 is CASSRSGYGNQPQHF. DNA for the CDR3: TGTGCCAGCAGCCGCTCGGGGTATGGCAATCAGCCCCAGCATTTT.

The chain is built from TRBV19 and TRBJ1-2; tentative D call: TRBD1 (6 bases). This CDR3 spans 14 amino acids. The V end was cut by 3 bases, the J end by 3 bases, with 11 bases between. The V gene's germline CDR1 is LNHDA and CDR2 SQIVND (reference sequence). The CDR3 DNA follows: TGTGCCAGTAGTATTTACAGGGAGGACTATGGCTACACCTTC. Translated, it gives CASSIYREDYGYTF.